This passage covers 12 T cell receptor beta chains from one sample sequenced in a study of T cells in Graves' hyperthyroidism and ophthalmopathy. Amplification yielded TCR beta CDR3 regions, with RNA transcripts as the source. Researchers ran a first-round RT-PCR on the TCR CDR3 using the HTBI primer set. TCRdb re-called the multiplex PCR reads through MiXCR, storing one row per CDR3 protein. This table has about 660,000 distinct CDR3 sequences, over 40% appearing once. The sequenced sample was peripheral blood or thyroid tissue (not recorded which). These receptors all stem from an adult man with Graves' disease, either hyperthyroidism or ophthalmopathy (not recorded which).

The table lists this clonotype with a few counts. The V gene is TRBV7-8, the J gene TRBJ2-7; 12 bases fit TRBD2. Germline lookup yields CDR1 SGHVS and CDR2 FQNEAQ. This CDR3 comprises 16 residues. Trimming took 3 bases from V and 7 from J; bases not matched to a gene: 10. The CDR3 sequence is CASSLDGTSGRWEQYF. Written as DNA, the CDR3 is TGTGCCAGCAGCTTGGATGGGACTAGCGGGCGTTGGGAGCAGTACTTC.

The chain carries TRBV3-1 and TRBJ1-5; D is uncertain. Per germline, CDR1 LGHDT and CDR2 YNNKEL (reference sequence). V gave up 1 base and J gave up 11 bases, with 15 bases separating them. The CDR3 loop spans 14 amino acids. The CDR3 DNA follows: TGTGCCAGCAGCCAAGTAGGTGGGCGAGAGACCCAGCATTTT. It yields the protein CASSQVGGRETQHF.

The chain is built from TRBV25-1 and TRBJ2-2, with 9 nucleotides matching TRBD1. CDR1 MGHDK and CDR2 SYGVNS come from the germline V gene. J gave up 2 bases and V 6 bases, and 10 bases lay outside the gene matches. The CDR3 loop spans 17 amino acids. The CDR3 sequence: CASSDAGTGPNTGELFF. The CDR3 nucleotides read TGTGCCAGCAGCGATGCCGGGACAGGGCCCAACACCGGGGAGCTGTTTTTT. Supplemented by reference TRBV25-1 and TRBJ2-2, the full variable domain reads EADIYQTPRYLVIGTGKKITLECSQTMGHDKMYWYQQDPGMELHLIHYSYGVNSTEKGDLSSESTVSRIRTEHFPLTLESARPSHTSQYLCASSDAGTGPNTGELFFGEGSRLTVL.

This clonotype was found a few times. The chain is built from TRBV19 and TRBJ1-2; D remains ambiguous. Trimming stripped 7 bases from V and 1 base from J, with 7 bases between. Germline V lookup: CDR1 LNHDA, CDR2 SQIVND (reference sequence). The CDR3 is 12 amino acids. For the CDR3, the DNA is TGTGCCAGTAACCGTCTTAACTATGGCTACACCTTC. Translated, it gives CASNRLNYGYTF.

There are many counts of this clonotype. The chain recombines TRBV7-8 with TRBJ2-7; the match to TRBD2 covers 8 bases. Unmatched junction bases numbered 8, after V lost 5 bases and J lost 5 bases. Germline CDR1 SGHVS, CDR2 FQNEAQ. The length of the CDR3 is 14 residues. DNA for the CDR3: TGTGCCAGCAGCGAAAGGACTAGCTTGGACGAGCAGTACTTC. It specifies CASSERTSLDEQYF.

This clonotype was seen repeatedly, ten times or more. This chain connects TRBV25-1 to TRBJ2-7; no clear D. The CDR3 spans 13 residues. Germline V CDR1 and CDR2: MGHDK, SYGVNS. V lost 2 bases and J 7 bases, leaving 12 bases between the germline ends. The CDR3 sequence: CASSEVGSGEQYF. As DNA, the CDR3 is TGTGCCAGCAGTGAAGTAGGGTCTGGGGAGCAGTACTTC.

The genes are TRBV7-8 and TRBJ2-7; tentative D call: TRBD1 (6 bases). This CDR3 spans 13 amino acids. Germline V gene sequence: CDR1 SGHVS, CDR2 FQNEAQ. The V gene lost 8 bases and the J gene lost 5 bases, with 16 bases spanning the gap. The CDR3 region is CASSLHRADEQYF. The CDR3 DNA reads as TGTGCCAGCTCACTCCACAGGGCCGACGAGCAGTACTTC.

The chain couples TRBV19 to TRBJ2-7, with TRBD1 as a possible D gene (5 bases). CDR3 length equals 15 residues. Trimming removed 1 base at V and 2 bases at J, with 12 bases between. CDR1 and CDR2 (germline): LNHDA, SQIVND (reference sequence). The CDR3 coding sequence is TGTGCCAGTAGTATAGGGCAGGGCGGTCCCTACGAGCAGTACTTC. Its translation: CASSIGQGGPYEQYF.

This clonotype was counted once. V usage is TRBV15 and J usage is TRBJ2-5; possible D gene TRBD2, 6 bases. The germline gives CDR1 LNHNV, CDR2 YYDKDF (reference sequence). V lost 3 bases and J lost 9, with 26 bases in between. The CDR3 has 17 amino acids. The CDR3 protein is CATSSGMEAGLGGAQYF. The CDR3 coding sequence is TGTGCCACCAGCAGCGGGATGGAAGCGGGCCTCGGGGGAGCCCAGTACTTC.

V usage is TRBV7-3 and J usage is TRBJ2-3; 10 nucleotides line up with TRBD2. Per germline, CDR1 SGHTA and CDR2 FQGTGA. After removal of 1 base from V and 0 bases from J, the junction contained 7 bases not matched to a gene. This CDR3 has 18 amino acids. This CDR3 is CASSLRLAGGLSTDTQYF. CDR3 bases: TGTGCCAGCAGCTTAAGATTAGCGGGAGGACTAAGCACAGATACGCAGTATTTT.

A few counts support this clonotype. The chain employs TRBV29-1 and TRBJ2-7; 11 bases are a match to TRBD2. Trimming at V came to 7 bases and at J to 3 bases, leaving 5 bases not matched to a gene. Germline V gene sequence: CDR1 SQVTM, CDR2 ANQGSEA. The CDR3 totals 13 residues. The CDR3 loop reads CSAHLAGGYEQYF. DNA for the CDR3: TGCAGCGCCCATCTAGCGGGGGGCTACGAGCAGTACTTC.

Regarding this clonotype: A single base separates this from a much larger clone, so it may be a read error. The V and J genes are TRBV2 and TRBJ2-5, with D perhaps matching TRBD2 (5 bases). CDR3 length: 14 amino acids. Germline V gives CDR1 SNHLY, CDR2 FYNNEI. Here the CDR3 reads CASSAPFRGETQHF. As DNA, the CDR3 is TGTGCCAGCAGCGCCCCTTTTCGGGGAGAGACCCAGCACTTC.